This record covers a single T cell receptor beta chain. This sample was taken from a study of blood T cell repertoires in COVID-19. Across the study: Material from acute and convalescent COVID-19 was sourced from the United States, Italy and Spain. T cells, B-cell-depleted T cells, or PBMCs provided the cDNA or gDNA that served as material.

CDR1 and CDR2 from the germline V gene are MNHEY and SVGAGI. The V gene lost 5 bases and the J gene lost 0 bases, with 7 bases spanning the gap. CDR3 size: 14 residues. Per the original data handling: From reference gene primer amplification, estimates of nucleated cell counts were derived. Sequencing was performed with immunoSEQ multiplex PCR; in TCRdb, only in-frame clones are kept and a portion is missing. V, J and clone size are those of that table, while D and trimming were read from the DNA. The table shows roughly 100,000 clones, with around 66% occurring only once. The TCR sequence derives from a man older than 75 with acute or convalescent COVID-19. The sample comprised peripheral blood. This chain joins TRBV6-5 and TRBJ1-4; D gene ambiguous. The CDR3 reads CASSREATNEKLFF. In DNA form, the CDR3 reads TGTGCCAGCAGTCGCGAGGCAACTAATGAAAAACTGTTTTTT.